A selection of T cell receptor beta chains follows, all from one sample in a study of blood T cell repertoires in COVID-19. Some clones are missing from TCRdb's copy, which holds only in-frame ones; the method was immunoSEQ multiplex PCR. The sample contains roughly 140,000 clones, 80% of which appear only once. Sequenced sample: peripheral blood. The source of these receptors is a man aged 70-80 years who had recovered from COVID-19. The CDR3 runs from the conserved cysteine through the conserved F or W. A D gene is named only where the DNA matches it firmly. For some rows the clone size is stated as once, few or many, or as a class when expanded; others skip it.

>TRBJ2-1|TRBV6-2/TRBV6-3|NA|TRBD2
TGTGCCAGCAGTCTCGTTCAGAGCGGGAGATTCGGAGAGCAGTTCTTC
CASSLVQSGRFGEQFF
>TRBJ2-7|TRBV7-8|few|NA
TGTGCCAGCAGAATAGCGTACTACTCCTACGAGCAGTACTTC
CASRIAYYSYEQYF
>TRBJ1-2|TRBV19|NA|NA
TGTGCCAGTACCATCACGACAGGAACCTATGGCTACACCTTC
CASTITTGTYGYTF
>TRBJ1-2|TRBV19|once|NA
TGTGCCAGTAGTACCTTGGAGGTACATGGCTACACCTTC
CASSTLEVHGYTF
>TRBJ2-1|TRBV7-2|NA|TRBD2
TGTGCCAGCAGCTTAACTAGCGGGACAGCCTACAATGAGCAGTTCTTC
CASSLTSGTAYNEQFF
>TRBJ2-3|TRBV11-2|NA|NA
TGTGCCAGCAGCTTAGGGAGGGGCGTTCGCACAGATACGCAGTATTTT
CASSLGRGVRTDTQYF
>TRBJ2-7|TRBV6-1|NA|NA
TGTGCCAGCAGTGATAGAGGGTTGGGATACGAGCAGTACTTC
CASSDRGLGYEQYF
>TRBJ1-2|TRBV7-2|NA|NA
TGTGCCAGCAGCCCTCGGACAGATCCCTATGGCTACACCTTC
CASSPRTDPYGYTF
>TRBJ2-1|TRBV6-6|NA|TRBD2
TGTGCCAGCGGTAACCTCGGGACTAGCGGGAGTAATGAGCAGTTCTTC
CASGNLGTSGSNEQFF
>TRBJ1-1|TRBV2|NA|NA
TGTGCCAGGCTCAAGGAGTTAGTGAACACTGAAGCTTTCTTT
CARLKELVNTEAFF
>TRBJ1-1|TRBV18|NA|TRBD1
TGTGCCAGCTCACCACAGACTACAGGGGGGGGGACTGAAGCTTTCTTT
CASSPQTTGGGTEAFF
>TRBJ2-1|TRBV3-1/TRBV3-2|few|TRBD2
TGTGCCAGCAGCCTGATGGGACTAGCAGCCTACAATGAGCAGTTCTTC
CASSLMGLAAYNEQFF
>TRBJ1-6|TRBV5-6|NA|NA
TGTGCCAGCAGGATTGGACAAACGTATAATTCACCCCTCCACTTT
CASRIGQTYNSPLHF
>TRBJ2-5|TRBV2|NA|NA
TGTGCCAGCAGTTTCGACAGAGAAGAGACCCAGTACTTC
CASSFDREETQYF
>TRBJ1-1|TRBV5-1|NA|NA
TGCGCCAGCAGCTTACTACTGGAAAACACTGAAGCTTTCTTT
CASSLLLENTEAFF
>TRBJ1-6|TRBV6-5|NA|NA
TGTGCCAGCAGGGAGAATAATTCACCCCTCCACTTT
CASRENNSPLHF